The 13 T cell receptor beta chains given below trace back to one sample, sequenced in a study of spatial heterogeneity in lung cancer. Study results and caveats: Counts of expanded intratumoral alpha and beta TCRs tracked tumor mutation counts.

What these receptors recognize is not known. TCRdb processed the 5' RACE reads anew with MiXCR; each CDR3 protein has one entry. This sample carries about 10,000 distinct CDR3 sequences, 5.5% to 7.5% of them seen once, and the ten largest clones take 10%. As for time point: sample taken at primary tumor resection. The sample in question was lung tumor tissue, obtained at surgery. The receptors here all came from a male donor with early-stage non-small cell lung cancer.

This clonotype occurred many times. This beta chain is a stray sequence in a library constructed for alpha chains; its clone size is not meaningful. This chain joins TRBV30 and TRBJ2-3; possibly TRBD1 for D (6 bases). Germline V gene sequence: CDR1 GTSNPN, CDR2 SVGIG (reference sequence). The CDR3 is made up of 13 amino acids. Trimming took 3 bases from V and 6 from J, leaving 13 bases between them. The CDR3 DNA reads as TGTGCCTGGAGGCCAGGGGTGGCGGATACGCAGTATTTT. Translating gives CAWRPGVADTQYF.

Concerning this clonotype: The library was prepared for alpha chains; this beta chain is a stray read, so its frequency means little. The rearrangement uses TRBV4-3 and TRBJ2-3; D remains unclear. Trimming shortened V by 1 base and J by 4 bases, and 12 bases separated the two germline ends. Germline CDR1 reads LGHNA; CDR2 reads YSLEER. The CDR3 runs 15 residues. The CDR3 DNA follows: TGCGCCAGCAGCCAAGGGCTAGTCCCCGCAGATACGCAGTATTTT. Translating gives CASSQGLVPADTQYF.

This clonotype was detected ten times or more. In a library made to pick up alpha chains, this beta chain is a stray read with a size that means little. The chain recombines TRBV6-1 with TRBJ1-2, with D hard to call. Germline V lookup: CDR1 MNHNS, CDR2 SASEGT. V was cut by 7 bases and J by 8 bases, with 11 bases left in between. CDR3 length equals 11 residues. CDR3: CASNAVGGYTF. CDR3 DNA sequence: TGTGCCAGCAACGCCGTCGGGGGCTACACCTTC.

This clonotype was counted many times. A library prepared for alpha chains yielded this beta chain as an off-target read; its size is of little meaning. This chain uses TRBV27 with TRBJ2-7; D possibly uses TRBD1 or TRBD2 (5 bases each). This CDR3 is 15 amino acids long. Trimming cost V 3 bases and J 1 base, with 13 bases left between them. CDR1 and CDR2 (germline): MNHEY, SMNVEV (reference sequence). Here the CDR3 DNA reads TGTGCCAGCAGTTTGGCCGGGACGGGTTCCTACGAGCAGTACTTC. Translated, it gives CASSLAGTGSYEQYF.

This clonotype has just a few counts. Because the library targeted alpha chains, this beta chain is an off-target read whose size means little. The chain is built from TRBV7-9 and TRBJ2-3; either TRBD1 or TRBD2 may fit D (6 bases each). Trimming left V 11 bases short and J 4 bases short, with 19 bases between. CDR3 length: 14 residues. CDR1 and CDR2 from the germline V gene are SEHNR and FQNEAQ (reference sequence). The CDR3 coding sequence is TGTGCCTGCAATCGTCTGGGGGGCGCAGATACGCAGTATTTT. It encodes CACNRLGGADTQYF.

Comments on this clonotype: With the library built for alpha chains, this beta chain is off target and its frequency is not meaningful. CDR3 region: CASSSRRRGGAFF. The CDR3, as DNA: TGTGCCAGCAGTTCCAGGAGGCGGGGTGGAGCTTTCTTT. The chain joins TRBV5-6 to TRBJ1-1; D not certain. CDR3 length: 13 amino acids. Deletions cut 5 bases from V and 10 bases from J, with 18 bases between. Germline V CDR1 and CDR2: SGHDT, YYEEEE.

The table lists this clonotype with many counts. A library made for alpha chains picked up this beta chain off target, so its size means little. J is TRBJ2-1 and V is TRBV4-2, with 9 bases that match TRBD2. Germline V gene sequence: CDR1 LGHNA, CDR2 YNFKEQ. CDR3 length equals 16 residues. Trimming at V came to 3 bases and at J to 1 base, leaving 4 bases not matched to a gene. CDR3 sequence (DNA): TGTGCCAGCAGCCAGGACCTAGCGGGGTCCTACAATGAGCAGTTCTTC. Protein: CASSQDLAGSYNEQFF.

A remark on this clonotype: The library was designed around alpha chains, so this beta chain is a stray read whose abundance carries little weight. The chain uses TRBV29-1 and TRBJ1-1, with 7 positions matching TRBD1. The germline gives CDR1 SQVTM, CDR2 ANQGSEA. V shed 7 bases, J shed 1 base, and the junction held 6 bases outside the gene matches. CDR3 length: 13 amino acids. The CDR3 region is CSGDSLTNTEAFF. DNA of the CDR3: TGCAGCGGGGACAGCTTAACGAACACTGAAGCTTTCTTT.

Worth noting for this clonotype: A library prepared for alpha chains yielded this beta chain as an off-target read; its size is of little meaning. V gene TRBV18 combines with J gene TRBJ2-1; 8 bases map to TRBD2. The CDR3 has 17 amino acids. The junction had 11 bases not matched to a gene; V was cut back by 3 bases and J by 4 bases. Germline CDR1 reads KGHSH; CDR2 reads LQKENI. CDR3 in amino acids: CASSPRPFGGGYNEQFF. CDR3 nucleotide sequence: TGTGCCAGCTCACCCCGACCGTTCGGGGGGGGTTACAATGAGCAGTTCTTC.

This clonotype was observed at least ten times. The library was prepared for alpha chains; this beta chain is a stray read, so its frequency means little. This chain connects TRBV5-4 to TRBJ2-7, with D unresolved. Germline CDR1 SGHNT, CDR2 YYREEE (reference sequence). The germline V and J ends were trimmed by 0 bases and 3 bases, with 7 bases remaining between them. This CDR3 contains 13 residues. Written as DNA, the CDR3 is TGTGCCAGCAGCTTGGACAGTTACTACGAGCAGTACGTC. As protein: CASSLDSYYEQYV.

This clonotype was seen ten or more times. As an off-target read in a library built for alpha chains, this beta chain has a frequency of little significance. The V call is TRBV5-1, the J call TRBJ1-2, with unresolved D. Germline V gene sequence: CDR1 SGHRS, CDR2 YFSETQ. The CDR3 sequence is 13 residues long. V shed 0 bases and J shed 4 bases, with 7 bases lying between them. This CDR3 reads CASSLEASYGYTF. CDR3 nucleotides: TGCGCCAGCAGCTTGGAGGCGTCCTATGGCTACACCTTC.

This clonotype was picked up many times. Since the library was made to target alpha chains, this beta chain is a stray read and its abundance is not meaningful. The CDR3 loop is CASSLDRGDIQYF. The CDR3 nucleotides are TGTGCCAGCAGTCTGGACAGGGGTGACATTCAGTACTTC. The chain has TRBV6-4 and TRBJ2-4, with 9 positions matching TRBD1. CDR1 and CDR2 from the germline V gene are MRHNA and SNTAGT. V shed 5 bases and J 8 bases; nucleotides not matched to a gene: 4. CDR3 length: 13 residues.

This clonotype was picked up many times. Found in a library prepared for alpha chains, this beta chain is an off-target read, and its abundance has little meaning. V and J are TRBV25-1 and TRBJ1-1, with 9 positions matching TRBD1. The V gene's germline CDR1 is MGHDK and CDR2 SYGVNS. The CDR3 is made up of 14 amino acids. The junction had 3 bases not matched to a gene; V was cut back by 1 base and J by 6 bases. This CDR3 reads CASSESRTGAEAFF. CDR3 DNA: TGTGCCAGCAGTGAATCTCGGACAGGGGCTGAAGCTTTCTTT.